The clone carrying this T cell receptor (beta chain) was recorded many times. Its antigen is still unknown. The sample belongs to a study of T-cell reconstitution after alpha-beta-depleted transplantation in children. Study conclusions and caveats: By one year post-transplant, T-cell counts and diversity largely arose from T cells that were newly produced. Reportedly, roughly two months post-transplant, alpha-beta T cells arose from several hundred expanded graft clones. High day-60 TCRbeta diversity in some patients came from surviving recipient T cells and thymic progenitors.

Unique molecular identifiers featured in how the TCRbeta library was prepared. MiXCR, run by TCRdb on the PCR reads, gives a single entry per CDR3 protein. Of approximately 980,000 distinct CDR3 sequences in the sample, around 30% were seen once. The specimen comprised PBMCs, mostly from graft donor cells, sampled 360 days after TCRalphabeta/CD19-depleted stem cell transplant. The clonotype was recovered from a boy younger than two who had a stem cell transplant for SCID, so the T cells may come from the graft donor.

The CDR3 region is CASSRNSNQPQHF. CDR3 DNA sequence: TGTGCCAGCAGCCGAAATAGCAATCAGCCCCAGCATTTT. This sequence joins TRBV12-3 or TRBV12-4 and TRBJ1-5; no reliable D call. V lost 6 bases and J 0 bases, leaving 6 bases between the germline ends. The CDR3 contains 13 residues.